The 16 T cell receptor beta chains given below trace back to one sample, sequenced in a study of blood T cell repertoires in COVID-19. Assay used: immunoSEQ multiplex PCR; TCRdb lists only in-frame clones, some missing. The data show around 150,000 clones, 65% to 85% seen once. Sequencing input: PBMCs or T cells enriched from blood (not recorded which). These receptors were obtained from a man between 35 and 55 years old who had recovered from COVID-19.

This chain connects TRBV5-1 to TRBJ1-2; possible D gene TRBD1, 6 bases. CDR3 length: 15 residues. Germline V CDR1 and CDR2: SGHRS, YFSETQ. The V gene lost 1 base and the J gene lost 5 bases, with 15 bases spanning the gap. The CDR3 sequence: CASSLSTGINYGYTF. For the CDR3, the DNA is TGCGCCAGCAGCTTGTCTACAGGGATAAATTATGGCTACACCTTC.

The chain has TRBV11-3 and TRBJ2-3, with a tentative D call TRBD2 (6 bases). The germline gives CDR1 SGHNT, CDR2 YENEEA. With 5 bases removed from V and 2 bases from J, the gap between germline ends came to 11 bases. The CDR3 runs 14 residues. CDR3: CASSLGLSTDTQYF. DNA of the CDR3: TGTGCCAGCAGCCTAGGACTATCCACAGATACGCAGTATTTT.

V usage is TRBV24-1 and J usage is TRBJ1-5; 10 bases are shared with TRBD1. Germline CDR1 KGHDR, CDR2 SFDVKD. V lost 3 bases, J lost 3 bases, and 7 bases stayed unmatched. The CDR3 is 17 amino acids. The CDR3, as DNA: TGTGCCACCAGTGATGGGACAGGGGCCTCTTCCAATCAGCCCCAGCATTTT. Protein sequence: CATSDGTGASSNQPQHF.

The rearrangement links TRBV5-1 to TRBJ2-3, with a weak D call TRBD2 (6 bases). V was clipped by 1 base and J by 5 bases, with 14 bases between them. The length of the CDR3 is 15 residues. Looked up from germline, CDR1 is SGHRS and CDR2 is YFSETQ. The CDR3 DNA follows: TGCGCCAGCAGCTTGCGTTCCGGGGGAGGAGATACGCAGTATTTT. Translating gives CASSLRSGGGDTQYF.

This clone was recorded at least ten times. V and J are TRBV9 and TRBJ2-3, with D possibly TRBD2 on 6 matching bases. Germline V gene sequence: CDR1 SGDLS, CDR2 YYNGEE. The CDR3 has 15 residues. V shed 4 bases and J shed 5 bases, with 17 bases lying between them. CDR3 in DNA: TGTGCCAGCAGCTTCACCGGGACTCGTGGAGATACGCAGTATTTT. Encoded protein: CASSFTGTRGDTQYF.

This CDR3 is CASSLSGYPYNEQFF. For the CDR3, the DNA is TGTGCCAGCAGCTTATCCGGGTACCCCTACAATGAGCAGTTCTTC. This rearrangement joins TRBV7-6 to TRBJ2-1; D is uncertain. CDR1 and CDR2 (germline): SGHVS, FNYEAQ. The V end lost 2 bases, the J end lost 2 bases, and 10 bases lay between the germline ends. The CDR3 has 15 residues.

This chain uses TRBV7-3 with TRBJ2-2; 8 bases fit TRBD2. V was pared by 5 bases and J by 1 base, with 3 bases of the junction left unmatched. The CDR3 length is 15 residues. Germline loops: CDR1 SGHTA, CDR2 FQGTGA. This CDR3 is CASSISGENTGELFF. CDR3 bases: TGTGCCAGCAGCATTAGCGGGGAGAACACCGGGGAGCTGTTTTTT.

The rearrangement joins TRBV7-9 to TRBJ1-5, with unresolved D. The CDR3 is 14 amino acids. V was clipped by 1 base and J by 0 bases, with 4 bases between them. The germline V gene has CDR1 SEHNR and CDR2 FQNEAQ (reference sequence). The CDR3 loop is CASSLDHSNQPQHF. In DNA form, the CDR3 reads TGTGCCAGCAGCTTAGATCATAGCAATCAGCCCCAGCATTTT.

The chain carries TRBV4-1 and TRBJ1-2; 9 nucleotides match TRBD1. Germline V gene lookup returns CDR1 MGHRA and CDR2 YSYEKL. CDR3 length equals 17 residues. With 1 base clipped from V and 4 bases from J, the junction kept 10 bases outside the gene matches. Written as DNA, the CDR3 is TGCGCCAGCAGCCAAGTGGACAGGGGTCCGGCTTTCTATGGCTACACCTTC. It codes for CASSQVDRGPAFYGYTF.

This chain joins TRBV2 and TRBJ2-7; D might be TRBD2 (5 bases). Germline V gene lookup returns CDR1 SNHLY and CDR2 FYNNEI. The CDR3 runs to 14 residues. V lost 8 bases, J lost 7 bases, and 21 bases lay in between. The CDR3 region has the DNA TGTGCCAGCTCCGGGGTGGAGTCCCTAGGGGAGCAGTACTTC. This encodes CASSGVESLGEQYF.

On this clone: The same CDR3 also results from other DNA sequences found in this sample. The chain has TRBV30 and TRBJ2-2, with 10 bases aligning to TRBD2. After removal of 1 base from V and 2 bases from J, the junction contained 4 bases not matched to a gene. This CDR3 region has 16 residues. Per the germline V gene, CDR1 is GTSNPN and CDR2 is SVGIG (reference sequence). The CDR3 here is CAWSGLAGENTGELFF. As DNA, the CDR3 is TGTGCCTGGAGTGGGCTAGCGGGGGAAAACACCGGGGAGCTGTTTTTT.

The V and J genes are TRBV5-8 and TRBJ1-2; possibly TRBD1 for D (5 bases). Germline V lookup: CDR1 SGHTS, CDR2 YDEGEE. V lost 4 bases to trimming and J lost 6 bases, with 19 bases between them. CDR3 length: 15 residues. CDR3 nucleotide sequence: TGTGCCAGCAGCCCCGGGACTGCGCCCGGGAATGGCTACACCTTC. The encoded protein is CASSPGTAPGNGYTF.

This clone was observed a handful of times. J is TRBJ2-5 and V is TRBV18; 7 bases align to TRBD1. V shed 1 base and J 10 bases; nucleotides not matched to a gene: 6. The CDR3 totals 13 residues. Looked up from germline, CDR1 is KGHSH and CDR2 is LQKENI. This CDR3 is CASSPLDRDVQYF. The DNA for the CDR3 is TGTGCCAGCTCACCACTCGACAGGGACGTCCAGTACTTC.

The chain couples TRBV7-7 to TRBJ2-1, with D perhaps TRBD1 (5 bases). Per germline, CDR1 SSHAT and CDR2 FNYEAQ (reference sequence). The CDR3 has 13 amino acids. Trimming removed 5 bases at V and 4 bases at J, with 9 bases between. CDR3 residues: CASSVDRYNEQFF. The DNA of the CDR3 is TGTGCCAGCAGCGTCGACAGATACAATGAGCAGTTCTTC.

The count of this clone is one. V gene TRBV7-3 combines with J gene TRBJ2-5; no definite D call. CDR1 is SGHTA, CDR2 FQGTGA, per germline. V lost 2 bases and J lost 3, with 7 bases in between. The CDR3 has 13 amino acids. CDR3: CASSLWPEETQYF. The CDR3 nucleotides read TGTGCCAGCAGCTTATGGCCAGAAGAGACCCAGTACTTC. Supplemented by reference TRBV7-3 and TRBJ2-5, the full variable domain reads GAGVSQTPSNKVTEKGKYVELRCDPISGHTALYWYRQSLGQGPEFLIYFQGTGAADDSGLPNDRFFAVRPEGSVSTLKIQRTERGDSAVYLCASSLWPEETQYFGPGTRLLVL.

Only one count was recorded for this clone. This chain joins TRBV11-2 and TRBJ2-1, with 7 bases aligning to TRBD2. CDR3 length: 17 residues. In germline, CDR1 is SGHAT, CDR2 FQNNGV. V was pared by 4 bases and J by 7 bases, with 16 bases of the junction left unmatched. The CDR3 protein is CASSSPLWGGGTNEQFF. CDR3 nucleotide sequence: TGTGCCAGCAGCTCCCCCCTCTGGGGCGGGGGAACGAATGAGCAGTTCTTC.